The rows below give T cell receptor beta chains drawn from one sample of a study of neurological immune-mediated disorders. Each CDR3 protein is one row after TCRdb ran MiXCR on the 5' RACE reads. The repertoire holds roughly 36,000 distinct CDR3 sequences, with about 7% as singletons. Sequencing used CD4+ T cells from blood. The receptors were sampled from a man aged 50-60 years in good health. Each CDR3 is given with its conserved first and last residue. D genes are given only for firm matches. The size entry is marked missing in some rows and otherwise reads once, few, many or a size class.

j_gene	abundance	d_gene	v_gene	CDR3aa	CDR3nt
TRBJ2-5	many	.	TRBV3-1	CASSWVGVQETQYF	TGTGCCAGCAGCTGGGTTGGGGTTCAAGAGACCCAGTACTTC
TRBJ2-1	many	TRBD1	TRBV7-2	CASSYQTGDNEQFF	TGTGCCAGCAGCTACCAAACAGGGGACAATGAGCAGTTCTTC
TRBJ2-1	.	TRBD2	TRBV7-6	CASSLAGRGVDNEQFF	TGTGCCAGCAGCTTAGCAGGGCGGGGGGTTGACAATGAGCAGTTCTTC
TRBJ1-1	many	.	TRBV13	CASSSSPRGNMNTEAFF	TGTGCCAGCAGCTCCTCCCCCAGGGGAAACATGAACACTGAAGCTTTCTTT
TRBJ1-4	many	.	TRBV20-1	CSAQTGPRWEKLFF	TGCAGTGCCCAGACAGGCCCGAGATGGGAAAAACTGTTTTTT
TRBJ2-1	.	TRBD2	TRBV2	CASSVFSGTVDEQFF	TGTGCCAGCAGTGTCTTTAGCGGGACGGTCGATGAGCAGTTCTTC
TRBJ1-1	many	.	TRBV15	CATSREFTVAEAFF	TGTGCCACCAGCAGAGAGTTCACTGTGGCTGAAGCTTTCTTT
TRBJ1-2	many	.	TRBV4-1	CASSPGPFDYGYTF	TGCGCCAGCAGCCCCGGTCCATTTGACTATGGCTACACCTTC
TRBJ2-5	.	.	TRBV5-4	CASSLDGEETQYF	TGTGCCAGCAGCTTGGACGGGGAAGAGACCCAGTACTTC
TRBJ2-5	many	.	TRBV29-1	CSVEVVLRETQYF	TGCAGCGTTGAAGTCGTCCTCCGGGAGACCCAGTACTTC